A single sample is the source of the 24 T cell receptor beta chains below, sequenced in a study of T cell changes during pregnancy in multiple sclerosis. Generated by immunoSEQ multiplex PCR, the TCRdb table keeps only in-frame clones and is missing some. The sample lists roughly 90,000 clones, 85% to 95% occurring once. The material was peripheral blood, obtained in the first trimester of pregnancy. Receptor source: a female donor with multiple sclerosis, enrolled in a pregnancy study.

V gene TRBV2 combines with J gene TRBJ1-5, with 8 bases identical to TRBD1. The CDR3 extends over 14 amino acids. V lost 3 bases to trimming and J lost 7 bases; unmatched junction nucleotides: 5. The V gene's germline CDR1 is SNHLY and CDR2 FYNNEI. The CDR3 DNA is TGTGCCAGCAGTGAGTGGACAGGGTGCCAGCCCCAGCATTTT. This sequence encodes CASSEWTGCQPQHF.

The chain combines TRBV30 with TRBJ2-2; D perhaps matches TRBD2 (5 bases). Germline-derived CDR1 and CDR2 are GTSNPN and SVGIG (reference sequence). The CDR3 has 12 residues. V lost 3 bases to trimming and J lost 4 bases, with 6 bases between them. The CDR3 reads CAWRAGTGELFF. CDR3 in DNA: TGTGCCTGGAGGGCGGGCACCGGGGAGCTGTTTTTT.

CDR3 DNA sequence: TGTGCCAGCAGCTTATCCGGGACTAGCTCCTACAATGAGCAGTTCTTC. It encodes CASSLSGTSSYNEQFF. The chain recombines TRBV7-3 with TRBJ2-1; 8 bases line up with TRBD2. This CDR3 comprises 16 residues. With 2 bases clipped from V and 0 bases from J, the junction kept 3 bases outside the gene matches. CDR1 SGHTA and CDR2 FQGTGA come from the germline V gene.

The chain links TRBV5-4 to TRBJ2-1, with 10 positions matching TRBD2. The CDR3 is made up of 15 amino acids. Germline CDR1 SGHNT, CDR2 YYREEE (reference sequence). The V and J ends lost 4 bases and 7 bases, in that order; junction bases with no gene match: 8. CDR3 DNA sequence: TGTGCCAGCAGCCGACGGACTAGCGGTGGGAATGAGCAGTTCTTC. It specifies CASSRRTSGGNEQFF.

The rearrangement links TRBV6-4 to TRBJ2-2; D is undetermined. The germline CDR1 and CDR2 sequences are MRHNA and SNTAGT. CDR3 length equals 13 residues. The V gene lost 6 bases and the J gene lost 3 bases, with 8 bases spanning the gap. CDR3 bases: TGTGCCAGCAGAACGGTAGACACCGGGGAGCTGTTTTTT. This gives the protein CASRTVDTGELFF.

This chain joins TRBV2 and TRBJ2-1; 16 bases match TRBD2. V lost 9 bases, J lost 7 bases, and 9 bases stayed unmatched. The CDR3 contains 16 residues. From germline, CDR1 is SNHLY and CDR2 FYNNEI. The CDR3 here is CARAGTSGGAGNEQFF. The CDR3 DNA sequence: TGTGCCAGAGCGGGGACTAGCGGGGGGGCTGGAAATGAGCAGTTCTTC.

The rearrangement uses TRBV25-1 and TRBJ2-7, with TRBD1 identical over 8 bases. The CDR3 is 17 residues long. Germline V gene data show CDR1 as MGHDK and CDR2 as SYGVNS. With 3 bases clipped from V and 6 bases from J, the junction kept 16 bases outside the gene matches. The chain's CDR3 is CASSDTSRQGLGGEQYF. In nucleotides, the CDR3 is TGTGCCAGCAGTGATACATCTCGACAGGGGCTAGGGGGCGAGCAGTACTTC.

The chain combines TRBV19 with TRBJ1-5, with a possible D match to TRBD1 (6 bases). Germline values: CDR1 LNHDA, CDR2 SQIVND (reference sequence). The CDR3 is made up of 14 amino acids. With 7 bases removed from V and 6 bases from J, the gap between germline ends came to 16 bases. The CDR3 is CASTQRGSGQPQHF. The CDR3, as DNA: TGTGCCAGTACCCAGAGGGGGTCAGGTCAGCCCCAGCATTTT.

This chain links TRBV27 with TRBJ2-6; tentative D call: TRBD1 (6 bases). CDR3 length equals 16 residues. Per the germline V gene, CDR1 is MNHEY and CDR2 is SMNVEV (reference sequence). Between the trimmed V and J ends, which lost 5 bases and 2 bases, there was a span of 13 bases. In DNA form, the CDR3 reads TGTGCCAGCAGTACAAATGGGGGCGCTGGGGCCAACGTCCTGACTTTC. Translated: CASSTNGGAGANVLTF.

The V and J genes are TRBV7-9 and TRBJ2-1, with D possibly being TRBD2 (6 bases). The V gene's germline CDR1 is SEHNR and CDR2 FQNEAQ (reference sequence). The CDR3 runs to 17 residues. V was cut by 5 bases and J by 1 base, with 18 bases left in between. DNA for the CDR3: TGTGCCAGCAGCCCCACGGGGCATGGGAGGTCCTACAATGAGCAGTTCTTC. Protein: CASSPTGHGRSYNEQFF.

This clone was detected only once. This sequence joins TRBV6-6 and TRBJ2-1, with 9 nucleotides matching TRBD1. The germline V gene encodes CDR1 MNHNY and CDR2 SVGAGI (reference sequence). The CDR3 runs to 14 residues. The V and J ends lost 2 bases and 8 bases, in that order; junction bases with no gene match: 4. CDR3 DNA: TGTGCCAGCAGTTACGGGGACAGGGCCCATGAGCAGTTCTTC. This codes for CASSYGDRAHEQFF.

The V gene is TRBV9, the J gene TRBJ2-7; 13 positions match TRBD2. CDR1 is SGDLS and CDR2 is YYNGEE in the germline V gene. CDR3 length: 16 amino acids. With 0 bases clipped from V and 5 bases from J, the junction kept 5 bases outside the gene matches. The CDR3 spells CASSVAALAGGNEQYF. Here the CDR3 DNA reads TGTGCCAGCAGCGTAGCCGCACTAGCGGGGGGGAACGAGCAGTACTTC. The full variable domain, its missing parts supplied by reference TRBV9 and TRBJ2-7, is DSGVTQTPKHLITATGQRVTLRCSPRSGDLSVYWYQQSLDQGLQFLIQYYNGEERAKGNILERFSAQQFPDLHSELNLSSLELGDSALYFCASSVAALAGGNEQYFGPGTRLTVT.

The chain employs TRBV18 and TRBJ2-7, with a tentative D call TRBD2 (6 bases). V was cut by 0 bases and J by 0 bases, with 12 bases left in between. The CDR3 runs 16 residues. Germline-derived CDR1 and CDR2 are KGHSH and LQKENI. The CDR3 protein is CASSPPSGRSSYEQYF. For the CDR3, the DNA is TGTGCCAGCTCACCACCTAGCGGACGAAGCTCCTACGAGCAGTACTTC. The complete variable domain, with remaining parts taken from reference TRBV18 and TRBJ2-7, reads NAGVMQNPRHLVRRRGQEARLRCSPMKGHSHVYWYRQLPEEGLKFMVYLQKENIIDESGMPKERFSAEFPKEGPSILRIQQVVRGDSAAYFCASSPPSGRSSYEQYFGPGTRLTVT.

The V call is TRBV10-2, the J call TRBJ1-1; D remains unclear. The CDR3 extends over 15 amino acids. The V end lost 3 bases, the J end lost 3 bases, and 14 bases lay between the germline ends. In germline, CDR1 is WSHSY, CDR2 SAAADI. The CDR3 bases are TGCGCCAGCAGTGAAACCAATGGCCCCCACACTGAAGCTTTCTTT. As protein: CASSETNGPHTEAFF.

For the CDR3, the DNA is TGTGCCAGCAGAAGAGAGGGGGTCGCGGGAGCTTTCTTT. It specifies CASRREGVAGAFF. The chain is built from TRBV2 and TRBJ1-1; D might be TRBD1 (6 bases). Germline V CDR1 and CDR2: SNHLY, FYNNEI. The CDR3 spans 13 residues. Deletions cut 6 bases from V and 10 bases from J, with 18 bases between.

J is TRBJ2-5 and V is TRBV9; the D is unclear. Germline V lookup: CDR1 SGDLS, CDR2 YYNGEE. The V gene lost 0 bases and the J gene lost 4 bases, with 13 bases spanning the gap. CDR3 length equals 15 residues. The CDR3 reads CASSVVSELGETQYF. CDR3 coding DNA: TGTGCCAGCAGCGTAGTATCGGAGCTGGGAGAGACCCAGTACTTC.

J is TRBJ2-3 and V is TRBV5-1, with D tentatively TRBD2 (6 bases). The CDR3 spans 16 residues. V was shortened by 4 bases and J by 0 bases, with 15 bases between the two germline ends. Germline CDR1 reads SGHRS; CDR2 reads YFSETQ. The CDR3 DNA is TGCGCCAGCAGCGCCCAGGGTGGGGGGAGCACAGATACGCAGTATTTT. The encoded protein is CASSAQGGGSTDTQYF.

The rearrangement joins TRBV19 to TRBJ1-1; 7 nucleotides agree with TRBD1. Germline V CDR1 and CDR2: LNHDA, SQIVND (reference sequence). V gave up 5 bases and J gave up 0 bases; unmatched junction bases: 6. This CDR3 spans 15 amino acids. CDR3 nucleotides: TGTGCCAGTAGTGTTACGGGACAGTTGAACACTGAAGCTTTCTTT. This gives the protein CASSVTGQLNTEAFF.

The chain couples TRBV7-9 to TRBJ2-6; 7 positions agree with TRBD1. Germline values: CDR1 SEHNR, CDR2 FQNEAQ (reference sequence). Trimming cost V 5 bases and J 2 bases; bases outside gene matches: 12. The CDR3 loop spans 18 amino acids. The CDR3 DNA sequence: TGTGCCAGCAGCACTCGGACAGGACCACACGCTGGGGCCAACGTCCTGACTTTC. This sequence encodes CASSTRTGPHAGANVLTF. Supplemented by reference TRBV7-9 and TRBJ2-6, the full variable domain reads DTGVSQNPRHKITKRGQNVTFRCDPISEHNRLYWYRQTLGQGPEFLTYFQNEAQLEKSRLLSDRFSAERPKGSFSTLEIQRTEQGDSAMYLCASSTRTGPHAGANVLTFGAGSRLTVL.

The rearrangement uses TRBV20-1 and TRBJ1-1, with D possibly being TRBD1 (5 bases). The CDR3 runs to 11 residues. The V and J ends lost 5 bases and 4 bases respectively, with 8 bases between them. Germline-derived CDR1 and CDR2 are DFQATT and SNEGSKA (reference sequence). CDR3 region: CSAPGGTEAFF. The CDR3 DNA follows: TGCAGTGCTCCGGGGGGCACTGAAGCTTTCTTT.

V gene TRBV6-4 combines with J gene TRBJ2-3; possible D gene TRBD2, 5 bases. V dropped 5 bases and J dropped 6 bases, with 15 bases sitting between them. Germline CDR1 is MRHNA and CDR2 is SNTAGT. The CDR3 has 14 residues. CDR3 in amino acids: CASSLTLAADTQYF. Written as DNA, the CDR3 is TGTGCCAGCAGTCTTACCCTAGCAGCGGATACGCAGTATTTT.

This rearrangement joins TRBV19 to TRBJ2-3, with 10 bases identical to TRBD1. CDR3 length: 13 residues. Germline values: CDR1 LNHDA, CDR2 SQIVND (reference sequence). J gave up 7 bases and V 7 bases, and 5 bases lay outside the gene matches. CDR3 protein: CASTVGQGYTQYF. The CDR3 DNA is TGTGCCAGTACGGTGGGACAGGGGTATACGCAGTATTTT.

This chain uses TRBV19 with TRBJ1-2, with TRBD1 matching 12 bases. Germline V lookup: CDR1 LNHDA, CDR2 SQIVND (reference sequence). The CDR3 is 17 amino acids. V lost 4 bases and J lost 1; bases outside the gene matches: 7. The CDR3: CASSTRDRGPLNYGYTF. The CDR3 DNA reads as TGTGCCAGTAGTACCCGGGACAGGGGGCCCCTTAACTATGGCTACACCTTC.

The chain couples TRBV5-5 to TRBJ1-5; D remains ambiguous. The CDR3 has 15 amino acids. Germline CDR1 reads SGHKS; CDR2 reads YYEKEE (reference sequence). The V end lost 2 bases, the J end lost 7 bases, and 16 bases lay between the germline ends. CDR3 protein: CASSLKSREGQPQHF. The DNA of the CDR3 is TGTGCCAGCAGCTTAAAGAGCCGGGAGGGACAGCCCCAGCATTTT.